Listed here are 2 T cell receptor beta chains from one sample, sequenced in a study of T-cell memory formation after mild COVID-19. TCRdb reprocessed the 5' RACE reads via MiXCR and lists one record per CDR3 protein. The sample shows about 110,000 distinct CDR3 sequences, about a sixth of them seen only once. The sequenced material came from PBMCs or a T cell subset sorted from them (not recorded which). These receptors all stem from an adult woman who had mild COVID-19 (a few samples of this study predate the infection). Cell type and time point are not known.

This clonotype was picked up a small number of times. The CDR3 protein is CASSSPGAYTDTQYF. The CDR3 nucleotides read TGTGCCAGCAGCTCCCCCGGGGCCTACACAGATACGCAGTATTTT. The gene calls are TRBV7-8 and TRBJ2-3, with D perhaps matching TRBD1 or TRBD2 (5 bases each). CDR3 length: 15 residues. The germline V gene encodes CDR1 SGHVS and CDR2 FQNEAQ. V was cut by 4 bases and J by 2 bases, with 13 bases left in between.

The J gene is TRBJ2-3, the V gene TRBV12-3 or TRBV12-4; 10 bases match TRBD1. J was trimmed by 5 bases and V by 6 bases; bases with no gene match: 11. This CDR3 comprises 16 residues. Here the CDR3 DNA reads TGTGCCAGCAGAGGAATGACAGGGGGCGATGGAGATACGCAGTATTTT. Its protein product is CASRGMTGGDGDTQYF.